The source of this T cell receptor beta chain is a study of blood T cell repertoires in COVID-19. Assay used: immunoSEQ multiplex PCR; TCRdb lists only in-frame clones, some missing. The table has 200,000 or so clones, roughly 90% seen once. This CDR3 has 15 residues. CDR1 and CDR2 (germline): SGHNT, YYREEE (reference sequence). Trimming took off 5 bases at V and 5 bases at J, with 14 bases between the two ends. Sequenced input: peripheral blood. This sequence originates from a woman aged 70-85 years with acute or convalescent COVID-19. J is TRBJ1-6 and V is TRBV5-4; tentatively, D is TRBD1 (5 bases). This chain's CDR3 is CASSQSGGNNSPLHF. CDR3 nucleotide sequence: TGTGCCAGCAGTCAATCCGGGGGGAATAATTCACCCCTCCACTTT.